This T cell receptor (beta chain) was sequenced during a study of early T cells in non-severe SARS-CoV-2 infection. Overall study: Chains from this unsorted whole-blood bulk RNA could not be paired. Findings and caveats of the study: Matching results from VDJdb favored anti-spike CD8 responses, leaving private and CD4 specificities undetected.

In this sample, this clonotype turned up a few times. Its matching antigen is unknown. Each single cDNA molecule received a unique molecular identifier. TCRdb independently ran MiXCR on the 5' RACE reads; one entry per CDR3 protein. The top ten clones hold just under 5% of a sample with more than 60,000 distinct CDR3 sequences, less than 5% of them seen once. CDR3 length equals 12 residues. CDR1 and CDR2 (germline): LNHDA, SQIVND (reference sequence). V was shortened by 6 bases and J by 2 bases, with 7 bases between the two germline ends. Sequences were obtained from whole blood. The chain carries TRBV19 and TRBJ2-5; possibly TRBD1 for D (6 bases). The TCR originated in an adult who was a healthcare worker with PCR-confirmed SARS-CoV-2 infection or an uninfected control (not recorded which). CDR3 protein: CASRGQQETQYF. The CDR3 nucleotides read TGTGCCAGTAGAGGACAGCAAGAGACCCAGTACTTC.